The 24 T cell receptor beta chains listed next were all sequenced from one sample in a study of blood T cell repertoires in COVID-19. The table came from immunoSEQ multiplex PCR; TCRdb's copy has only in-frame clones and leaves some out. The sample has about 320,000 clones, more than 70% seen once. Input material: peripheral blood. These TCRs come from a young man who had recovered from COVID-19.

The chain employs TRBV5-1 and TRBJ2-7, with 7 positions matching TRBD1. V lost 0 bases to trimming and J lost 2 bases; unmatched junction nucleotides: 5. The CDR3 runs 15 residues. Germline CDR1 and CDR2: SGHRS and YFSETQ. CDR3 sequence (DNA): TGCGCCAGCAGCTTGGGTGGGACAGAGGCCTACGAGCAGTACTTC. Translated, it gives CASSLGGTEAYEQYF. The variable domain in full, with the rest retrieved from reference TRBV5-1 and TRBJ2-7, is KAGVTQTPRYLIKTRGQQVTLSCSPISGHRSVSWYQQTPGQGLQFLFEYFSETQRNKGNFPGRFSGRQFSNSRSEMNVSTLELGDSALYLCASSLGGTEAYEQYFGPGTRLTVT.

The V and J genes are TRBV6-5 and TRBJ1-4, with D possibly TRBD1 on 5 matching bases. Germline V gives CDR1 MNHEY, CDR2 SVGAGI. V lost 4 bases to trimming and J lost 6 bases, with 15 bases between them. The CDR3 contains 15 residues. CDR3 coding DNA: TGTGCCAGCAGTTCCCTGGACAATCGGCATGAAAAACTGTTTTTT. Its protein is CASSSLDNRHEKLFF.

The chain joins TRBV5-6 to TRBJ2-1, with no clear D. Trimming cost V 0 bases and J 1 base, with 5 bases left between them. The CDR3 totals 14 residues. Germline V gives CDR1 SGHDT, CDR2 YYEEEE. CDR3 amino acids: CASSLGQSYNEQFF. CDR3 in DNA: TGTGCCAGCAGCTTGGGGCAGTCCTACAATGAGCAGTTCTTC.

The chain couples TRBV27 to TRBJ2-7; 10 bases align to TRBD1. Germline V gives CDR1 MNHEY, CDR2 SMNVEV (reference sequence). This CDR3 has 15 residues. V lost 5 bases, J lost 5 bases, and 9 bases stayed unmatched. CDR3 sequence (DNA): TGTGCCAGCAGTCCCTCGACAGGGGGCCTGAACGAGCAGTACTTC. Translating gives CASSPSTGGLNEQYF.

The CDR3 bases are TGTGCCAGCAGTTTAGGGGCGGACACTGAAGCTTTCTTT. It codes for CASSLGADTEAFF. The chain couples TRBV27 to TRBJ1-1, with D tentatively TRBD1 (5 bases). Trimming removed 2 bases from V and 3 bases from J, with 7 bases in between. This CDR3 has 13 residues. Germline V gene sequence: CDR1 MNHEY, CDR2 SMNVEV (reference sequence).

As for this clone: The sample has other DNA sequences that encode this CDR3 too. The V and J genes are TRBV6-5 and TRBJ1-4; D is possibly TRBD1 (6 bases). With 0 bases removed from V and 5 bases from J, the gap between germline ends came to 10 bases. This CDR3 contains 15 residues. In germline, CDR1 is MNHEY, CDR2 SVGAGI. CDR3 protein: CASSYSGQGNEKLFF. CDR3 bases: TGTGCCAGCAGTTACTCAGGTCAGGGGAATGAAAAACTGTTTTTT.

The chain has TRBV9 and TRBJ2-1; no clear D gene. In germline, CDR1 is SGDLS, CDR2 YYNGEE. The CDR3 has 13 residues. The V end lost 0 bases, the J end lost 4 bases, and 5 bases lay between the germline ends. The CDR3 nucleotides read TGTGCCAGCAGCGTAGCTGCGTACAATGAGCAGTTCTTC. This codes for CASSVAAYNEQFF.

The rearrangement links TRBV12-3 or TRBV12-4 to TRBJ2-1, with D possibly being TRBD1 (5 bases). This CDR3 is 11 amino acids long. The V gene lost 7 bases and the J gene lost 15 bases, with 16 bases spanning the gap. In nucleotides, the CDR3 is TGTGCCAGCACCGTAAGGGGAATCGGGTTCTTC. This encodes CASTVRGIGFF.

The chain recombines TRBV5-6 with TRBJ2-2; D gene unclear. The CDR3 loop spans 16 amino acids. Germline CDR1 SGHDT, CDR2 YYEEEE. V lost 0 bases and J 0 bases, leaving 9 bases between the germline ends. The CDR3 loop is CASSLGLAANTGELFF. CDR3 bases: TGTGCCAGCAGCTTGGGTCTGGCGGCGAACACCGGGGAGCTGTTTTTT.

The rearrangement joins TRBV23-1 to TRBJ1-2, with 7 positions matching TRBD1. TRBV23-1 is an open reading frame whose function is uncertain. The CDR3 totals 15 residues. J was trimmed by 4 bases and V by 4 bases; bases with no gene match: 9. CDR3 loop: CASSPRTGVSYGYTF. In nucleotides, the CDR3 is TGCGCCAGCAGTCCCCGGACAGGAGTGAGCTATGGCTACACCTTC.

The chain is built from TRBV7-8 and TRBJ2-7; TRBD1 aligns across 7 bases. V trimming: 2 bases; J trimming: 4 bases; junction bases outside the gene matches: 5. CDR3 length: 14 amino acids. Germline V lookup: CDR1 SGHVS, CDR2 FQNEAQ. CDR3 region: CASSLNRGPYEQYF. The CDR3 coding sequence is TGTGCCAGCAGCTTAAACAGGGGCCCTTACGAGCAGTACTTC.

V gene TRBV30 combines with J gene TRBJ2-2; 10 bases fit TRBD2. V trimming: 2 bases; J trimming: 4 bases; junction bases outside the gene matches: 10. The length of the CDR3 is 17 residues. Germline V CDR1 and CDR2: GTSNPN, SVGIG (reference sequence). CDR3 in amino acids: CAWSLDELAGSTGELFF. Written as DNA, the CDR3 is TGTGCCTGGAGTCTCGACGAACTAGCGGGATCCACCGGGGAGCTGTTTTTT.

This sequence joins TRBV4-1 and TRBJ1-2; D gene uncertain. V dropped 0 bases and J dropped 2 bases, with 13 bases sitting between them. Germline V gene sequence: CDR1 MGHRA, CDR2 YSYEKL. The CDR3 runs 16 residues. This CDR3 is CASSQDWRALNYGYTF. For the CDR3, the DNA is TGCGCCAGCAGCCAAGATTGGAGGGCGCTAAACTATGGCTACACCTTC.

V gene TRBV12-5 combines with J gene TRBJ2-1, with TRBD1 identical over 8 bases. The CDR3 runs to 17 residues. V shed 4 bases and J 3 bases; nucleotides not matched to a gene: 11. Germline CDR1 is LGHNT and CDR2 is FRNRAP. The CDR3 DNA reads TGTGCTAGTGGTTCCTCCCCCGGGACAGGCTTCTACAATGAGCAGTTCTTC. It encodes CASGSSPGTGFYNEQFF.

This chain links TRBV7-2 with TRBJ2-5, with D unclear. The CDR3 is 12 amino acids. From germline, CDR1 is SGHTA and CDR2 FQGNSA. V was shortened by 5 bases and J by 4 bases, with 8 bases between the two germline ends. The CDR3 bases are TGTGCCAGCAGCACTACGGTAGAGACCCAGTACTTC. Translation gives CASSTTVETQYF.

CDR3 sequence (DNA): TGTGCCAGCAGTGGACAATCGAACACTGAAGCTTTCTTT. Amino acids: CASSGQSNTEAFF. V and J are TRBV2 and TRBJ1-1; no firm D call. The V gene's germline CDR1 is SNHLY and CDR2 FYNNEI. With 4 bases removed from V and 1 base from J, the gap between germline ends came to 7 bases. The CDR3 length is 13 residues.

This clone is a singleton in its sample. The rearrangement links TRBV27 to TRBJ2-3, with a tentative D call TRBD1 (6 bases). Germline loops: CDR1 MNHEY, CDR2 SMNVEV (reference sequence). With 3 bases removed from V and 6 bases from J, the gap between germline ends came to 13 bases. This CDR3 spans 14 amino acids. In DNA, the CDR3 is TGTGCCAGCAGTTTGGACAGAGGGGTGGATACGCAGTATTTT. Protein product: CASSLDRGVDTQYF.

CDR3 amino acids: CASSEPAGVEQFF. DNA for the CDR3: TGTGCCAGCAGTGAACCGGCGGGCGTAGAGCAGTTCTTC. The rearrangement joins TRBV25-1 to TRBJ2-1; D may be TRBD2 (5 bases). CDR1 MGHDK and CDR2 SYGVNS come from the germline V gene. Trimming took off 2 bases at V and 10 bases at J, with 12 bases between the two ends. This CDR3 spans 13 amino acids.

This chain connects TRBV5-6 to TRBJ1-6; D not resolved. V lost 3 bases and J 6 bases, leaving 13 bases between the germline ends. CDR1 is SGHDT and CDR2 is YYEEEE in the germline V gene. The CDR3 loop spans 15 amino acids. This chain's CDR3 is CASSSDNGLNSPLHF. In nucleotides, the CDR3 is TGTGCCAGCAGCTCTGACAACGGCCTTAATTCACCCCTCCACTTT.

This chain connects TRBV5-6 to TRBJ2-7, with TRBD1 matching over 8 bases. Germline V CDR1 and CDR2: SGHDT, YYEEEE. V shed 1 base, J shed 3 bases, and the junction held 9 bases outside the gene matches. CDR3 length equals 16 residues. The CDR3 DNA reads as TGTGCCAGCAGCTTGTCACAGGGACAGGACTTCTACGAGCAGTACTTC. It specifies CASSLSQGQDFYEQYF.

In DNA form, the CDR3 reads TGTGCCAGCACCCACTGGAACACTGAAGCTTTCTTT. This codes for CASTHWNTEAFF. J is TRBJ1-1 and V is TRBV7-9; no reliable D call. CDR1 is SEHNR and CDR2 is FQNEAQ in the germline V gene (reference sequence). V was pared by 7 bases and J by 1 base, with 7 bases between. The CDR3 has 12 amino acids.

V is TRBV10-1 and J is TRBJ2-3; TRBD2 matches 9 bases. The CDR3 has 15 residues. V lost 5 bases, J lost 3 bases, and 6 bases stayed unmatched. CDR1 is WNHNN, CDR2 SYGVQD, per germline (reference sequence). CDR3 loop: CASSISGSLTDTQYF. In DNA, the CDR3 is TGCGCCAGCAGTATTAGCGGGAGTCTGACAGATACGCAGTATTTT.

This rearrangement joins TRBV4-2 to TRBJ2-2; 13 bases match TRBD2. Looked up from germline, CDR1 is LGHNA and CDR2 is YNFKEQ. V was clipped by 0 bases and J by 7 bases; unmatched bases: 8. CDR3 length equals 18 residues. For the CDR3, the DNA is TGTGCCAGCAGCCAAGAACTAGCGGGAGGGCCGATGGGCGGGGAGCTGTTTTTT. Its translation is CASSQELAGGPMGGELFF.

The gene calls are TRBV12-2 and TRBJ1-2; the D call of TRBD1 is as the table states it, not checked on the DNA. TRBV12-2 represents a pseudogene. The CDR3 length is 15 residues. The CDR3 bases are TGTGCAAGTCGCAGTCAGACAGGGGGAGGCTATGGCTACACCTTC. Protein sequence: CASRSQTGGGYGYTF.